The 12 T cell receptor beta chains presented below share a single source sample, sequenced in a study of CD8 T cells in ankylosing spondylitis. Each CDR3 protein gets one entry after TCRdb re-called the 5' RACE reads with MiXCR. The sample holds about 360,000 distinct CDR3 sequences, about 20% seen once. Sequenced: blood, either unsorted or a sorted T cell fraction (not recorded which). These receptors were taken from a male donor with ankylosing spondylitis or in good health (not recorded which).

This clonotype came up a few times. The chain couples TRBV9 to TRBJ2-2; D might be TRBD1 (7 bases). Looked up from germline, CDR1 is SGDLS and CDR2 is YYNGEE. CDR3 length: 17 amino acids. Trimming removed 4 bases at V and 0 bases at J, with 16 bases between. CDR3 sequence: CASSLTGEAPNTGELFF. The DNA of the CDR3 is TGTGCCAGCAGCCTCACAGGGGAGGCACCGAACACCGGGGAGCTGTTTTTT.

The V call is TRBV4-1, the J call TRBJ2-7; 11 bases fit TRBD1. This CDR3 contains 15 residues. The germline CDR1 and CDR2 sequences are MGHRA and YSYEKL. The junction had 7 bases not matched to a gene; V was cut back by 5 bases and J by 4 bases. The CDR3 protein is CASSKDRGQEYEQYF. In DNA form, the CDR3 reads TGCGCCAGCAGCAAGGACAGGGGGCAAGAATACGAGCAGTACTTC.

This clonotype was recorded at least ten times. V and J are TRBV4-2 and TRBJ2-7; TRBD2 agrees at 7 bases. Germline CDR1 reads LGHNA; CDR2 reads YNFKEQ. Trimming at V came to 0 bases and at J to 2 bases, leaving 4 bases not matched to a gene. The CDR3 contains 15 residues. In DNA form, the CDR3 reads TGTGCCAGCAGCCAAGATGGGGGGGAACCCTACGAGCAGTACTTC. Encoded protein: CASSQDGGEPYEQYF.

This clonotype was recorded many times. J is TRBJ2-7 and V is TRBV12-3 or TRBV12-4; D remains ambiguous. Deletions cut 2 bases from V and 3 bases from J, with 11 bases between. The CDR3 extends over 14 amino acids. CDR3 sequence (DNA): TGTGCCAGCAGTTTAAGGGCAGACGGCTACGAGCAGTACTTC. Translated: CASSLRADGYEQYF.

The rearrangement uses TRBV12-3 or TRBV12-4 and TRBJ2-7; D remains unclear. Between the trimmed V and J ends, which lost 3 bases and 7 bases, there was a span of 10 bases. The length of the CDR3 is 12 residues. The CDR3 region is CASSFLLKEQYF. CDR3 coding DNA: TGTGCCAGCAGTTTTCTTTTGAAAGAGCAGTACTTC.

The V and J genes are TRBV6-1 and TRBJ2-5; D is perhaps TRBD1 or TRBD2 (6 bases each). Germline V lookup: CDR1 MNHNS, CDR2 SASEGT. The CDR3 covers 14 residues. With 10 bases removed from V and 4 bases from J, the gap between germline ends came to 19 bases. The CDR3 region is CATLRGGLGETQYF. The CDR3 DNA is TGTGCCACTCTACGAGGGGGACTGGGAGAGACCCAGTACTTC.

A few counts support this clonotype. The chain joins TRBV4-1 to TRBJ2-7, with 10 bases aligning to TRBD2. The ends lost 5 bases at V and 3 bases at J; junction bases unmatched: 7. Looked up from germline, CDR1 is MGHRA and CDR2 is YSYEKL. CDR3 length: 15 amino acids. The CDR3 bases are TGCGCCAGCAGCGCAACGACTAGCGGGTTCTACGAGCAGTACTTC. Residues: CASSATTSGFYEQYF.

This clonotype was counted only a few times. The CDR3 protein is CASSLDRSYGYTF. CDR3 bases: TGTGCCAGCAGTTTGGACAGGTCTTATGGCTACACCTTC. The V and J genes are TRBV27 and TRBJ1-2; the match to TRBD1 covers 7 bases. The J segment lost 5 bases and the V segment lost 3 bases, leaving 3 bases of the junction unmatched. This CDR3 is 13 amino acids long. The germline V gene encodes CDR1 MNHEY and CDR2 SMNVEV (reference sequence).

The chain links TRBV6-5 to TRBJ2-2; D is unclear. The V end was cut by 8 bases, the J end by 5 bases, with 15 bases between. The germline gives CDR1 MNHEY, CDR2 SVGAGI. This CDR3 region has 14 residues. The CDR3 DNA reads as TGTGCCAGCCGTTTGGGCGATTGGACCGGGGAGCTGTTTTTT. Protein product: CASRLGDWTGELFF.

V and J are TRBV9 and TRBJ2-1; D perhaps matches TRBD2 (6 bases). Germline values: CDR1 SGDLS, CDR2 YYNGEE. The ends were cut back, 3 bases at V and 8 bases at J, with 9 bases in the middle. This CDR3 has 12 residues. The chain's CDR3 is CASSGGRYEQFF. As DNA, the CDR3 is TGTGCCAGCAGCGGGGGGAGGTATGAGCAGTTCTTC. Combining the CDR3 with reference TRBV9 and TRBJ2-1 gives the whole variable domain DSGVTQTPKHLITATGQRVTLRCSPRSGDLSVYWYQQSLDQGLQFLIQYYNGEERAKGNILERFSAQQFPDLHSELNLSSLELGDSALYFCASSGGRYEQFFGPGTRLTVL.

V usage is TRBV7-9 and J usage is TRBJ1-1, with a tentative D call TRBD1 (5 bases). CDR1 is SEHNR and CDR2 is FQNEAQ in the germline V gene (reference sequence). Trimming cost V 7 bases and J 0 bases, with 6 bases left between them. This CDR3 is 12 amino acids long. The CDR3 DNA reads TGTGCCAGCACAGGGATGAACACTGAAGCTTTCTTT. Amino acid sequence: CASTGMNTEAFF.

The chain combines TRBV7-9 with TRBJ1-1, with a possible D match to TRBD1 (5 bases). Looked up from germline, CDR1 is SEHNR and CDR2 is FQNEAQ (reference sequence). Trimming cost V 4 bases and J 8 bases, with 17 bases left between them. This CDR3 contains 14 residues. CDR3 protein: CASSSSTDLGEAFF. DNA of the CDR3: TGTGCCAGCAGCTCCTCGACAGACCTCGGAGAAGCTTTCTTT. Drawing the rest from reference TRBV7-9 and TRBJ1-1, the complete variable domain is DTGVSQNPRHKITKRGQNVTFRCDPISEHNRLYWYRQTLGQGPEFLTYFQNEAQLEKSRLLSDRFSAERPKGSFSTLEIQRTEQGDSAMYLCASSSSTDLGEAFFGQGTRLTVV.